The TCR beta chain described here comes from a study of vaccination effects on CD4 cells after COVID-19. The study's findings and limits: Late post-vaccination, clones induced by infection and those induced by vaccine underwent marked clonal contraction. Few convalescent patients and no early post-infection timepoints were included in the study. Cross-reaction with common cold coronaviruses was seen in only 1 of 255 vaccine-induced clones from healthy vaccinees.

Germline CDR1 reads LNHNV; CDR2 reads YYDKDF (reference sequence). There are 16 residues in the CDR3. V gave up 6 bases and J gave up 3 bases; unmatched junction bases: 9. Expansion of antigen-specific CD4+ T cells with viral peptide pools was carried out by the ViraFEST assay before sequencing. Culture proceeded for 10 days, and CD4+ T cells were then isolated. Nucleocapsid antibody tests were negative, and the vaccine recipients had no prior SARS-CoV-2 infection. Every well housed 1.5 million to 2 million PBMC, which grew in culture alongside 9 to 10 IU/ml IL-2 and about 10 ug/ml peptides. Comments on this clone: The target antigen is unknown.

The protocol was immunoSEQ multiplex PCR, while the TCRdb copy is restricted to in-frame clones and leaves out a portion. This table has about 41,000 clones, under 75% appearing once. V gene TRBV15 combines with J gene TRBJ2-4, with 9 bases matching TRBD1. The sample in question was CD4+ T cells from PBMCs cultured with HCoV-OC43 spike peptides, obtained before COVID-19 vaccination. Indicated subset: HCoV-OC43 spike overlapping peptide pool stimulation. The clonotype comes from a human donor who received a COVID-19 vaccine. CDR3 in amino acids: CATRGTGMVDKNIQYF. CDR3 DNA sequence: TGTGCCACCAGGGGGACAGGGATGGTTGACAAAAACATTCAGTACTTC.